The rows below give T cell receptor beta chains drawn from one sample of a study of T-cell memory formation after mild COVID-19. TCRdb re-analysed the 5' RACE reads in MiXCR, keeping a single row per CDR3 protein. Found here are about 150,000 distinct CDR3 sequences, around 30% of them singletons; the top ten hold approximately 12%. The material sequenced was PBMCs or a T cell subset sorted from them (not recorded which). These receptors were obtained from an adult woman who had mild COVID-19 (a few samples of this study predate the infection). Cell type and time point are not known. The CDR3 runs from the conserved cysteine through the conserved F or W. The D gene is left open where the match is weak. Clone size is shown for a subset of rows, as once, few, many or a class of expanded clone.

j_call v_call clone_size d_call cdr3_nt cdr3_aa
TRBJ1-2 TRBV7-9 - - TGTGCCAGCGCGGGGGGGGCAAACTATGGCTACACCTTC CASAGGANYGYTF
TRBJ2-1 TRBV20-1 - - TGCAGTGCTAGAGATCTTTACAATGAGCAGTTCTTC CSARDLYNEQFF
TRBJ2-2 TRBV4-3 few - TGCGCCAGCAGCTTTAGCGGAGACGCGAACACCGGGGAGCTGTTTTTT CASSFSGDANTGELFF
TRBJ1-6 TRBV7-8 many - TGTGCCAGCAGCTTAGTAGGTGCTTGGGGTGATTCACCCCTCCACTTT CASSLVGAWGDSPLHF
TRBJ1-1 TRBV4-1 - - TGCGCCAGCAGCCACGATCCCCTCGCGGGCACTGAAGCTTTCTTT CASSHDPLAGTEAFF
TRBJ2-7 TRBV7-8 - TRBD2 TGTGCCAGCAGCCCTGGGACTAGCGGGGGGGCTTCCTACGAGCAGTACTTC CASSPGTSGGASYEQYF
TRBJ2-7 TRBV12-3/TRBV12-4 - - TGTGCCAGCAGTTTGGCGAGCAGTACCAACGAGCAGTACTTC CASSLASSTNEQYF
TRBJ1-1 TRBV27 few - TGTGCCAGCAGTCCACGACTAGATCGGGAAGCTTTCTTT CASSPRLDREAFF
TRBJ2-3 TRBV25-1 few TRBD2 TGTGCCAGCAGTCGAGGCGGGGGAAGCACAGATACGCAGTATTTT CASSRGGGSTDTQYF
TRBJ1-5 TRBV7-6 - TRBD1 TGTGCCAGCAGCGGGGGGACAGGGGTTAATCAGCCCCAGCATTTT CASSGGTGVNQPQHF
TRBJ2-7 TRBV9 - TRBD1 TGTGCCAGCAGCGTAGCACCGACAGGGTTCGAGCAGTACTTC CASSVAPTGFEQYF
TRBJ2-4 TRBV9 - - TGTGCCAGCAGCTCCCCCGGCGGGGGCGAAAACATTCAGTACTTC CASSSPGGGENIQYF
TRBJ1-1 TRBV5-1 - - TGCGCCAGCAGCTTTTCGGGGGCGGGGAACACTGAAGCTTTCTTT CASSFSGAGNTEAFF
TRBJ1-2 TRBV20-1 - - TGCAGTGCTAAACAAGACAGAACTTGGAAATATGGCTACACCTTC CSAKQDRTWKYGYTF
TRBJ1-4 TRBV12-3/TRBV12-4 few - TGTGCCAGCATGCGTAATGAAAAACTGTTTTTT CASMRNEKLFF
TRBJ1-4 TRBV7-8 - TRBD1 TGTGCCAGCAGCCCACGGACAGGGGGACATGAAAAACTGTTTTTT CASSPRTGGHEKLFF
TRBJ1-1 TRBV9 - - TGTGCCAGCAGCGTCGAGAGGGGAATAGACACTGAAGCTTTCTTT CASSVERGIDTEAFF
TRBJ1-2 TRBV19 few - TGTGCCAGTAGTATACTCCAGGGATATGGCTACACCTTC CASSILQGYGYTF
TRBJ2-5 TRBV24-1 - - TGTGCCACCAGTGATTTCAGGGAAAACCAAGAGACCCAGTACTTC CATSDFRENQETQYF
TRBJ2-3 TRBV10-3 - - TGTGCCATCAGTGAGTCCCTAGCGACAGATACGCAGTATTTT CAISESLATDTQYF
TRBJ2-7 TRBV2 - - TGTGCCAGTGATGGACGGACGGCCTACGAGCAGTACTTC CASDGRTAYEQYF
TRBJ2-1 TRBV29-1 - TRBD2 TGCAGCGCGGCGGGACTTATTACTGCCCGGGGGGACTACGATGAGCAGTTCTTC CSAAGLITARGDYDEQFF
TRBJ2-7 TRBV14 - TRBD1 TGTGCCAGCAGACCAGGGGGCGTCTACGAGCAGTACTTC CASRPGGVYEQYF
TRBJ1-3 TRBV5-1 - - TGCGCCAGCAGCTTGGACAGACCTGGAAACACCATATATTTT CASSLDRPGNTIYF
TRBJ2-1 TRBV7-9 - - TGTGCCAGCACCCCCGGAGATGAGCAGTTCTTC CASTPGDEQFF
TRBJ2-2 TRBV6-6 - - TGTGCCACGACGCTGGACTCCATCGTAACCGGGGAGCTGTTTTTT CATTLDSIVTGELFF
TRBJ2-7 TRBV27 - TRBD2 TGTGCCAGCAGCTCCCATGCCAGCGGGAAATCGTCCGAGCAGTACTTC CASSSHASGKSSEQYF
TRBJ1-5 TRBV5-4 - - TGTGCCAGCAGCTTGGGACAGACGGATCAGCCCCAGCATTTT CASSLGQTDQPQHF
TRBJ2-7 TRBV29-1 few TRBD2 TGCAGCGTGTGTATAGCGGGAGTCTACGAGCAGTACTTC CSVCIAGVYEQYF
TRBJ1-1 TRBV3-1 few - TGTGCCAGCAGCCAAGAGCGTCTCGGTAACACTGAAGCTTTCTTT CASSQERLGNTEAFF
TRBJ1-5 TRBV19 - TRBD1 TGTGCCAGCCGGGACAGTCAATTCCCCCAGCATTTT CASRDSQFPQHF
TRBJ1-2 TRBV20-1 - TRBD1 TGCAGTGCTAGAGACCCGACAGGGACCTATGGCTACACCTTC CSARDPTGTYGYTF
TRBJ1-5 TRBV4-3 - - TGCGCCAGCAGCCAAGATGCAGGGTTTCAAGATCAGCCCCAGCATTTT CASSQDAGFQDQPQHF
TRBJ2-5 TRBV29-1 - - TGCAGCGTTCTCCCGCGGGAGACCCAGTACTTC CSVLPRETQYF
TRBJ1-2 TRBV12-3/TRBV12-4 - TRBD1 TGTGCCAGCAGTTTAGCGTACGACAGGGTGGGCACCTTC CASSLAYDRVGTF
TRBJ2-7 TRBV29-1 few - TGCAGCGTTGACTCTGGACCCACCTACGAGCAGTACTTC CSVDSGPTYEQYF
TRBJ2-5 TRBV24-1 - - TGTGCCACCAGTGAAATAGTGCGAGGGTACCAAGAGACCCAGTACTTC CATSEIVRGYQETQYF
TRBJ1-6 TRBV6-6 - TRBD1 TGTGCCAGCATACGGGACAGGAATTCACCCCTCCACTTT CASIRDRNSPLHF
TRBJ2-4 TRBV6-6 few TRBD1 TGTGCCAGCAGTTCCATGGACAGGGTGGCTAACATTCAGTACTTC CASSSMDRVANIQYF
TRBJ2-1 TRBV4-1 - TRBD2 TGCGCCAGCAGCCAAGATCCTAGCGGGGGGGCCAATGAGCAGTTCTTC CASSQDPSGGANEQFF
TRBJ1-2 TRBV7-9 - TRBD1 TGTGCCAGCAGCCCGACTAATGACAGGGTGGAAGGCTACACCTTC CASSPTNDRVEGYTF
TRBJ2-6 TRBV5-1 few - TGCGCCAGCAGCCCCTCTCAGGGCGCCTCTGGGGCCAACGTCCTGACTTTC CASSPSQGASGANVLTF
TRBJ1-1 TRBV5-1 - TRBD1 TGCGCCAGCAGCTTGAAGGGGGCCACTGAAGCTTTCTTT CASSLKGATEAFF
TRBJ2-4 TRBV2 - TRBD1 TGTGCCAGCGGGGACAGGGGGGTCAATCAGTACTTC CASGDRGVNQYF
TRBJ2-3 TRBV7-8 - TRBD2 TGTGCCAGCAGCGAAGGACTAGCGGGGATCTATGATACGCAGTATTTT CASSEGLAGIYDTQYF
TRBJ2-5 TRBV4-1 - - TGCGCCAGCAGCCGGGGGGTAGAAGTAGAGACCCAGTACTTC CASSRGVEVETQYF
TRBJ1-2 TRBV6-5 - TRBD1 TGTGCCAGCAGCTCCGGGACAGGGGATCATGGCTACACCTTC CASSSGTGDHGYTF